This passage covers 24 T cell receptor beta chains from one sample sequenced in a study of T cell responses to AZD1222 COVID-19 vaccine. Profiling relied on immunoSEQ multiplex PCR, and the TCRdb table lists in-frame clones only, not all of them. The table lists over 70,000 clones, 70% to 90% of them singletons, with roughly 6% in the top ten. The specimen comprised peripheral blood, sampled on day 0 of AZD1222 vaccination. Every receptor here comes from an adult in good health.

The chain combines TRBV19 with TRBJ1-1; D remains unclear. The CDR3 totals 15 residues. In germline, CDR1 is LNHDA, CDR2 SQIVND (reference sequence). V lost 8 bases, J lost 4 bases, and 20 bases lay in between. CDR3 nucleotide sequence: TGTGCCAGTTCCTACCCGCCCGGGGTCGGCACTGAAGCTTTCTTT. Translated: CASSYPPGVGTEAFF.

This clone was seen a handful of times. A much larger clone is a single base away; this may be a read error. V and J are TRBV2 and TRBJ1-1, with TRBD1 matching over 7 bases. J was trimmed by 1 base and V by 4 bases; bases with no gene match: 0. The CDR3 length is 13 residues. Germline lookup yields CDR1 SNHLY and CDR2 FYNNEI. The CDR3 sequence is CASSGQGNTEAFF. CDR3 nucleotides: TGTGCCAGCAGTGGACAGGGGAACACTGAAGCTTTCTTT.

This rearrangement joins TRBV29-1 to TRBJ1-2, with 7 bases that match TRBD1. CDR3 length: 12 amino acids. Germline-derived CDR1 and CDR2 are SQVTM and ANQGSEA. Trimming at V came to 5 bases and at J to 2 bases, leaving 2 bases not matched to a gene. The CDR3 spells CSVSQGNYGYTF. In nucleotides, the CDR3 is TGCAGCGTTTCACAGGGGAACTATGGCTACACCTTC.

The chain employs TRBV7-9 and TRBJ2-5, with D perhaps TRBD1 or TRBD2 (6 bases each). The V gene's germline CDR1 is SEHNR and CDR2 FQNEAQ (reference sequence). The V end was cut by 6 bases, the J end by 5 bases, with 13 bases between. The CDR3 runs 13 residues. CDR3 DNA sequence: TGTGCCAGCAGACCGGGGGCGGTGGAGACCCAGTACTTC. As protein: CASRPGAVETQYF.

CDR3: CASSLTGTNTGELFF. In nucleotides, the CDR3 is TGTGCCAGCAGCTTAACGGGAACAAACACCGGGGAGCTGTTTTTT. The chain links TRBV7-3 to TRBJ2-2; D is ambiguous. This CDR3 has 15 residues. Trimming took 0 bases from V and 2 from J, leaving 7 bases between them. CDR1 and CDR2 from the germline V gene are SGHTA and FQGTGA.

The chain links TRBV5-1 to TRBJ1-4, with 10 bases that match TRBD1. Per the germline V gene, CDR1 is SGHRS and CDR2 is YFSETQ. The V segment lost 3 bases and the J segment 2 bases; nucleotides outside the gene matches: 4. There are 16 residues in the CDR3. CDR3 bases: TGCGCCAGCAGCTCTGGGACAGGGGTTACTAATGAAAAACTGTTTTTT. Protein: CASSSGTGVTNEKLFF. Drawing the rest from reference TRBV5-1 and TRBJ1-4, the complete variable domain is KAGVTQTPRYLIKTRGQQVTLSCSPISGHRSVSWYQQTPGQGLQFLFEYFSETQRNKGNFPGRFSGRQFSNSRSEMNVSTLELGDSALYLCASSSGTGVTNEKLFFGSGTQLSVL.

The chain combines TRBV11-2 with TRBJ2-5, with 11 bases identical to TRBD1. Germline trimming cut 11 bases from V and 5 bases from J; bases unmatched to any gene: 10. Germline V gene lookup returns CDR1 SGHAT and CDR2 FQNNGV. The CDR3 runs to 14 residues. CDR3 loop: CAGGGTGGRETQYF. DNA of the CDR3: TGTGCCGGCGGGGGGACAGGGGGTAGGGAGACCCAGTACTTC.

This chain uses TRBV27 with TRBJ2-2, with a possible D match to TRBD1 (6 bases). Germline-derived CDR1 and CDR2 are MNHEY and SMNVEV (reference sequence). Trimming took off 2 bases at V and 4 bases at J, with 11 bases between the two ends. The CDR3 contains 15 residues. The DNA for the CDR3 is TGTGCCAGCAGTTTACTACAGGGTAGCACCGGGGAGCTGTTTTTT. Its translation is CASSLLQGSTGELFF.

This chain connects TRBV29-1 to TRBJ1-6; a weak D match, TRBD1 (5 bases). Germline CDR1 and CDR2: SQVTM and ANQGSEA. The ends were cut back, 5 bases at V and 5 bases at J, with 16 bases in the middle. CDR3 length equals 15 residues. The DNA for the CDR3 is TGCAGCGTTAAAGTAGCGGGGACCAATAATTCACCCCTCCACTTT. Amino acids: CSVKVAGTNNSPLHF.

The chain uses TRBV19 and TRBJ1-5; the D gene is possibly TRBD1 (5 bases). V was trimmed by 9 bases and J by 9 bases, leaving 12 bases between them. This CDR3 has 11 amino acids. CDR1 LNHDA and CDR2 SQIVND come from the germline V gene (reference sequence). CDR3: CASFGGGPQHF. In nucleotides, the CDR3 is TGTGCCAGCTTCGGGGGTGGGCCCCAGCATTTT.

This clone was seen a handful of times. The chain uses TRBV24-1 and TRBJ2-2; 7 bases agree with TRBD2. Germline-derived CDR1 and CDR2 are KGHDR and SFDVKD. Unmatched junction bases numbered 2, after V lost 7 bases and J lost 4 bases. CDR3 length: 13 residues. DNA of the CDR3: TGTGCCACCAGGGGGACTACCACCGGGGAGCTGTTTTTT. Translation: CATRGTTTGELFF.

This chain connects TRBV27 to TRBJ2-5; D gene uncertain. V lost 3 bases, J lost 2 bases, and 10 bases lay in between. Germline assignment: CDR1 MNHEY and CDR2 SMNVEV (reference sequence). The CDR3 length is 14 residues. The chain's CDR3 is CASSLGGLQETQYF. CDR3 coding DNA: TGTGCCAGCAGTTTGGGTGGGCTTCAAGAGACCCAGTACTTC.

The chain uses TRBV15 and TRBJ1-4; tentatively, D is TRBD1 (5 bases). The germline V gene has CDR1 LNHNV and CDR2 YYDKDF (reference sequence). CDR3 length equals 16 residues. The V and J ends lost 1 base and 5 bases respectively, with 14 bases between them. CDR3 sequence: CATSRVKGQGNEKLFF. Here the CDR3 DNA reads TGTGCCACCAGCAGAGTTAAAGGACAAGGGAATGAAAAACTGTTTTTT.

CDR3 in DNA: TGTGCCAGTACCCCATGGATACAGGGGGTGTTCACTGAAGCTTTCTTT. Translating gives CASTPWIQGVFTEAFF. V is TRBV19 and J is TRBJ1-1; 8 bases agree with TRBD1. CDR3 length: 16 residues. V lost 7 bases and J lost 4; bases outside the gene matches: 14. The germline V gene encodes CDR1 LNHDA and CDR2 SQIVND (reference sequence).

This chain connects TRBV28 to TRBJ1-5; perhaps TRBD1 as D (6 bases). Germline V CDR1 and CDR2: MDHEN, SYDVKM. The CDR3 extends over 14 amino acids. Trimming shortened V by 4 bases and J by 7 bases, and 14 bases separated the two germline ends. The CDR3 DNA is TGTGCCAGCAGTTCTCCGACAGGTCGGCAGCCCCAGCATTTT. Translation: CASSSPTGRQPQHF.

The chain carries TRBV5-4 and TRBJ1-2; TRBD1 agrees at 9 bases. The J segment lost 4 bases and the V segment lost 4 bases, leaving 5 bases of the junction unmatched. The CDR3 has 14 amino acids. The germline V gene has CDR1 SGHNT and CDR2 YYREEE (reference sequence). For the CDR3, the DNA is TGTGCCAGCAGCCCGGACAGGGGTACCTATGGCTACACCTTC. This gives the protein CASSPDRGTYGYTF.

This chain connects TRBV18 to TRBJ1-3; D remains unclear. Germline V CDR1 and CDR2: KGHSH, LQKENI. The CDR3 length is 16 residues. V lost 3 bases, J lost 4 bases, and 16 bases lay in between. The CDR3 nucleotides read TGTGCCAGCTCACCGATAAGGGCAGGTCTAGGAAACACCATATATTTT. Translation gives CASSPIRAGLGNTIYF.

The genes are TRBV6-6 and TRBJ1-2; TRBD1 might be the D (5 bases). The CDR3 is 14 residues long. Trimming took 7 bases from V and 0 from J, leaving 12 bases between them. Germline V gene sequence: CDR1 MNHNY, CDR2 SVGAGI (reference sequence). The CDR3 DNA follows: TGTGCCAGCACCCCGGACACCGCTAACTATGGCTACACCTTC. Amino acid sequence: CASTPDTANYGYTF.

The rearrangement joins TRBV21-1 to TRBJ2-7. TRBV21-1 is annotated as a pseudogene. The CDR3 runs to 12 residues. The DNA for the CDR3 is TGTGCCAGCAGCAAAGCAGGCTACGAGCAGTACTTC. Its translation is CASSKAGYEQYF.

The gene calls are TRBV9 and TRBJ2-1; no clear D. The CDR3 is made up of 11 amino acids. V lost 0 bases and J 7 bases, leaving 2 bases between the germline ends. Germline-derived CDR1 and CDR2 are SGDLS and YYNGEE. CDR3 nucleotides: TGTGCCAGCAGCGTAGAGAATGAGCAGTTCTTC. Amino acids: CASSVENEQFF.

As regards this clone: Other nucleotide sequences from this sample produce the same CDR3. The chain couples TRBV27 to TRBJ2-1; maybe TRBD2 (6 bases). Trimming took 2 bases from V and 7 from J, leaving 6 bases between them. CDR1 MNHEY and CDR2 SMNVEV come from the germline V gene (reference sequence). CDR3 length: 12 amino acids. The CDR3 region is CASSLGGNEQFF. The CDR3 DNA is TGTGCCAGCAGTTTAGGGGGGAATGAGCAGTTCTTC.

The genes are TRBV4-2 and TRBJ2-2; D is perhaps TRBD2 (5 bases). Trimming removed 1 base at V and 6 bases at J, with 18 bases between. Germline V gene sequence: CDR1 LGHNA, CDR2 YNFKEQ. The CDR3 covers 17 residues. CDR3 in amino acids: CASSQGSSGLRAGELFF. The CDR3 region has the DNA TGTGCCAGCAGCCAAGGGTCGAGCGGTCTACGGGCCGGGGAGCTGTTTTTT.

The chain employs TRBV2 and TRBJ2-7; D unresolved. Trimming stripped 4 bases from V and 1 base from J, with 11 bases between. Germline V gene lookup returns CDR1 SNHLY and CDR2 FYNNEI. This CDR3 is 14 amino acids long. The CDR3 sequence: CASSVVLSSYEQYF. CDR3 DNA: TGTGCCAGCAGTGTAGTATTGTCATCCTACGAGCAGTACTTC.

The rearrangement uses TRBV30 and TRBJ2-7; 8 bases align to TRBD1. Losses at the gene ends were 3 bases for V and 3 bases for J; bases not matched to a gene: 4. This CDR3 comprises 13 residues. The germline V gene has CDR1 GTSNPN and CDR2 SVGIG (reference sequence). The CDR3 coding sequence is TGTGCCTGGAGCCCGGGGACAGGCTACGAGCAGTACTTC. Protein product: CAWSPGTGYEQYF.